One sample yielded the 15 T cell receptor beta chains listed below, sequenced in a study of T cells in Graves' hyperthyroidism and ophthalmopathy. Amplification yielded TCR beta CDR3 regions, with RNA transcripts as the source. HTBI primers drove first-round RT-PCR of the TCR CDR3. Each CDR3 protein is one row after TCRdb ran MiXCR on the multiplex PCR reads. Among about 620,000 distinct CDR3 sequences listed, 15% to 20% were seen once. Sequencing input: blood. The source of these receptors is a woman in her thirties with Graves' hyperthyroidism.

Ten or more counts support this clonotype. The V call is TRBV30, the J call TRBJ2-1; 10 nucleotides align to TRBD2. The V gene's germline CDR1 is GTSNPN and CDR2 SVGIG (reference sequence). CDR3 size: 14 residues. With V trimmed by 2 bases and J by 8 bases, 6 bases remained unmatched. The CDR3 here is CAWSPSGSLDEQFF. CDR3 DNA: TGTGCCTGGAGTCCTAGCGGGAGCTTGGATGAGCAGTTCTTC.

This clonotype turned up a few times. The rearrangement joins TRBV6-2 or TRBV6-3 to TRBJ2-2; D not resolved. Trimming shortened V by 1 base and J by 7 bases, and 1 base separated the two germline ends. Germline loops: CDR1 MNHEY, CDR2 SVGEGT. CDR3 size: 11 residues. The CDR3 region is CASSYFGELFF. Here the CDR3 DNA reads TGTGCCAGCAGTTACTTCGGGGAGCTGTTTTTT.

V gene TRBV9 combines with J gene TRBJ2-6; D not resolved. The CDR3 runs 13 residues. Germline assignment: CDR1 SGDLS and CDR2 YYNGEE. Between the trimmed V and J ends, which lost 3 bases and 2 bases, there was a span of 3 bases. The CDR3 DNA is TGTGCCAGCAGCGGAGCTGGGGCCAACGTCCTGACTTTC. As protein: CASSGAGANVLTF.

The V and J genes are TRBV6-5 and TRBJ1-1; D unclear. This CDR3 is built from 14 residues. Germline V gives CDR1 MNHEY, CDR2 SVGAGI. Trimming pared 4 bases from V and 7 bases from J, leaving 16 bases between. For the CDR3, the DNA is TGTGCCAGCAGTTTCCCTCTTCGTCGGAATGAAGCTTTCTTT. Residues: CASSFPLRRNEAFF.

V is TRBV29-1 and J is TRBJ2-7; D unresolved. The CDR3 has 12 residues. Germline loops: CDR1 SQVTM, CDR2 ANQGSEA. Trimming took off 5 bases at V and 2 bases at J, with 10 bases between the two ends. The chain's CDR3 is CSVLTQTYEQYF. DNA for the CDR3: TGCAGCGTTTTAACACAAACCTACGAGCAGTACTTC.

This chain links TRBV9 with TRBJ2-3; D might be TRBD1 or TRBD2, each matching 5 bases. CDR3 size: 14 residues. Deletions cut 0 bases from V and 3 bases from J, with 8 bases between. Germline V gene data show CDR1 as SGDLS and CDR2 as YYNGEE. The CDR3 DNA sequence: TGTGCCAGCAGCGTAGTGGGACCGACAGATACGCAGTATTTT. Protein sequence: CASSVVGPTDTQYF. Combining the CDR3 with reference TRBV9 and TRBJ2-3 gives the whole variable domain DSGVTQTPKHLITATGQRVTLRCSPRSGDLSVYWYQQSLDQGLQFLIQYYNGEERAKGNILERFSAQQFPDLHSELNLSSLELGDSALYFCASSVVGPTDTQYFGPGTRLTVL.

The V gene is TRBV6-5, the J gene TRBJ2-2; weak D call: TRBD2 (6 bases). CDR3 length: 17 residues. Deletions cut 2 bases from V and 7 bases from J, with 20 bases between. CDR1 and CDR2 (germline): MNHEY, SVGAGI. CDR3 loop: CASSYLSGGRRSGELFF. DNA of the CDR3: TGTGCCAGCAGTTACCTCTCTGGGGGGAGGAGGAGCGGGGAGCTGTTTTTT.

The table lists this clonotype with many counts. The genes are TRBV11-2 and TRBJ2-7; no definite D call. In germline, CDR1 is SGHAT, CDR2 FQNNGV. Trimming shortened V by 0 bases and J by 0 bases, and 9 bases separated the two germline ends. The CDR3 is made up of 15 amino acids. The CDR3 region is CASSLDSVSSYEQYF. DNA of the CDR3: TGTGCCAGCAGCTTAGACAGCGTGAGCTCCTACGAGCAGTACTTC.

This clonotype was counted ten times or more. The V gene is TRBV28, the J gene TRBJ2-7, with D unresolved. The germline V gene has CDR1 MDHEN and CDR2 SYDVKM. The V end was cut by 6 bases, the J end by 3 bases, with 9 bases between. The CDR3 spans 12 residues. The CDR3 region is CASRRKFYEQYF. The DNA for the CDR3 is TGTGCCAGCAGAAGGAAATTCTACGAGCAGTACTTC.

V and J are TRBV5-5 and TRBJ2-5; 11 bases fit TRBD2. Per the germline V gene, CDR1 is SGHKS and CDR2 is YYEKEE (reference sequence). The V and J ends lost 4 bases and 2 bases, in that order; junction bases with no gene match: 7. This CDR3 comprises 16 residues. In DNA form, the CDR3 reads TGTGCCAGCAGCGTCCCGACTAGCGGGGAACAAGAGACCCAGTACTTC. Translation: CASSVPTSGEQETQYF.

CDR3 region: CASSSQGMKGYGYTF. The CDR3 coding sequence is TGTGCCAGCAGCTCACAGGGGATGAAGGGCTATGGCTACACCTTC. The V and J genes are TRBV7-3 and TRBJ1-2; 7 bases are shared with TRBD1. The germline V gene has CDR1 SGHTA and CDR2 FQGTGA. Germline trimming cut 4 bases from V and 4 bases from J; bases unmatched to any gene: 9. CDR3 length: 15 residues.

Only a few counts were recorded for this clonotype. The rearrangement links TRBV5-1 to TRBJ1-5, with 8 bases matching TRBD1. In germline, CDR1 is SGHRS, CDR2 YFSETQ. CDR3 length: 13 residues. The V segment lost 2 bases and the J segment 8 bases; nucleotides outside the gene matches: 3. The CDR3 nucleotides are TGCGCCAGCAGCTTACAGGGGGTTGAGCCCCAGCATTTT. Translated, it gives CASSLQGVEPQHF.

This chain uses TRBV12-3 or TRBV12-4 with TRBJ2-3; 15 positions agree with TRBD2. This CDR3 is built from 16 residues. V gave up 6 bases and J gave up 3 bases; unmatched junction bases: 4. CDR3 bases: TGTGCCAGCAGCAGGACTAGCGGGAGGGGGACAGATACGCAGTATTTT. Protein product: CASSRTSGRGTDTQYF.

This clonotype was observed many times. The chain couples TRBV5-1 to TRBJ2-3; 10 bases are a match to TRBD2. The V gene's germline CDR1 is SGHRS and CDR2 YFSETQ. The CDR3 extends over 15 amino acids. V lost 4 bases to trimming and J lost 5 bases; unmatched junction nucleotides: 7. CDR3 amino acids: CASSPTSGKEDTQYF. The CDR3 DNA follows: TGCGCCAGCAGCCCAACTAGCGGGAAAGAAGATACGCAGTATTTT. The variable domain in full, with the rest retrieved from reference TRBV5-1 and TRBJ2-3, is KAGVTQTPRYLIKTRGQQVTLSCSPISGHRSVSWYQQTPGQGLQFLFEYFSETQRNKGNFPGRFSGRQFSNSRSEMNVSTLELGDSALYLCASSPTSGKEDTQYFGPGTRLTVL.

The rearrangement joins TRBV14 to TRBJ2-2; maybe TRBD2 (5 bases). CDR1 is SGHDN and CDR2 is FVKESK in the germline V gene. Trimming removed 3 bases from V and 6 bases from J, with 8 bases in between. This CDR3 contains 13 residues. Written as DNA, the CDR3 is TGTGCCAGCAGCCAGAGGGTCGCCGGGGAGCTGTTTTTT. Its protein product is CASSQRVAGELFF. Variable domain in full (rest from reference TRBV14 and TRBJ2-2): EAGVTQFPSHSVIEKGQTVTLRCDPISGHDNLYWYRRVMGKEIKFLLHFVKESKQDESGMPNNRFLAERTGGTYSTLKVQPAELEDSGVYFCASSQRVAGELFFGEGSRLTVL.